This paragraph covers one TCR beta chain sequence. Its specificity is unknown. PCR employed 60 Vbeta and 13 Jbeta primers. Clones were read by immunoSEQ multiplex PCR, and TCRdb kept only the in-frame ones, dropping some. The sample includes around 200,000 clones, around four fifths of them seen just once. Germline V gives CDR1 PRHDT, CDR2 FYEKMQ (reference sequence). This CDR3 contains 17 residues. The trim removed 2 bases at V and 1 base at J, leaving 7 bases unmatched. These data come from a study of cytomegalovirus exposure and HLA in healthy donors. The study, taken as a whole, reports: The dataset shows that most TCR sequences were rare, while some public TCRs occurred in many donors. For most subjects, TCR beta sequences were reported to predict HLA-A and HLA-B alleles with accuracy. It was reported that the classifier diagnosed cytomegalovirus status with high specificity and sensitivity in both the original and validation cohorts.

The receptor comes from a woman aged 60-75 years in good health and CMV-seropositive. Sequences were obtained from PBMCs. J is TRBJ2-2 and V is TRBV13; 7 bases align to TRBD1. CDR3 in DNA: TGTGCCAGCAGCTTAAGAAGAGGGGGCGAGAACACCGGGGAGCTGTTTTTT. It yields the protein CASSLRRGGENTGELFF.